The TCR beta chain under discussion was sequenced for a study of T cells in Graves' hyperthyroidism and ophthalmopathy (dated by TCRdb to between 2018 and 2020). At the level of the whole study: Peripheral blood samples were taken at the time of initial diagnosis, prior to any treatment. To identify distinguishing TCR V-J signatures, a discovery cohort of around 100 patients was used, comprising under 45 with Graves' ophthalmopathy and around 57 with stable Graves' hyperthyroidism. Prospective prediction of ophthalmopathy was tested in an independent validation cohort of 18 to 20 hyperthyroidism patients and 17 patients who later progressed to ophthalmopathy. The 80 to 100 discovery patients were randomly divided into training and test sets at a 7:3 ratio. The study also compared thyroid tissue and blood T-cell repertoires from several Graves' hyperthyroidism patients. Once sampling was done, hyperthyroidism patients were given methimazole at a starting dose of 30 mg daily, whereas ophthalmopathy patients were given high-dose intravenous methylprednisolone. According to the paper, TCR Vbeta CDR3 sequencing was carried out on 135 peripheral blood samples, which came from about 45 ophthalmopathy, 75 to 80 hyperthyroidism and 17 progressor patients. Overall results and qualifications from the work: A model built on a 13 V-J signature distinguished ophthalmopathy from stable hyperthyroidism, reaching about 88% sensitivity and 81% to 83% specificity in cross-validation and 80%/75% in testing. In validation, progression to ophthalmopathy was predicted by the model with 70% to 71% sensitivity and around 75% specificity, a median of 6.5 months before onset. Blood samples also contained most of the expanded thyroid clonotypes (frequency above 0.001), which suggests that blood repertoires may reflect thyroid immune responses. No statistical method was used to set the sample size in advance, and investigators knew the group allocation.

Stable Graves' hyperthyroidism was defined as the absence of progression to ophthalmopathy over 18 months of follow-up. The hyperthyroidism patients were between 18 and 65 years old and newly diagnosed, with a disease duration of less than 2 months. Any patient with an uncontrolled infection, another autoimmune disease, pregnancy or lactation was excluded. Clinical symptoms, serum thyroxine and TRAb, thyroid ultrasound, and orbital computed tomography formed the basis for the diagnoses. PBMCs were separated from 10 ml of fresh peripheral blood using Ficoll-Paque density gradient centrifugation. Total RNA was extracted using Trizol reagent, and RNA quality was assessed on an Agilent 2100 Bioanalyzer. At least ten counts were recorded for this clonotype. Its antigen is not yet known. Base qualities are not recorded, but no much larger clone differs from it by a single base. The TCR beta CDR3 regions were amplified from RNA transcripts. A first-round RT-PCR of the TCR CDR3 used the HTBI primer set with the Qiagen OneStep RT-PCR kit. Libraries were constructed in a second round of multiplex PCR, after which size selection and purification were carried out. The libraries were sequenced on an Illumina HiSeq2000 using paired-end 100 bp reads. Per the authors' processing: Raw data were processed with SOAPnuke, discarding reads with adapters, uncalled bases, mean Phred below 15, or no exact constant-primer or identifier match. COPE v1.2.5 was used to merge the high-quality paired reads, and each unique nucleotide sequence was defined as a clonotype. MiTCR v1.1 was used to align the clonotypes against IMGT TRBV, TRBD and TRBJ reference segments. The analysis included only V-J combinations with a frequency above 0.0001, which together covered 99% to 99.2% of the repertoires. The TCS score was defined as F50 (clonal expansion) divided by E x V (chaos), with BLOSUM62-based TCRdist calculated between CDR3 peptides within each V-J. Welch's t-statistics and random forest reduced just over 500 V-J features to 10 to 15, which were used in a naive Bayes classifier (R e1071). The Morisita-Horn index was used to measure how similar the thyroid and blood repertoires were. TCRdb reprocessing: public reads trimmed at Q25 with fastp, clones called with MiXCR, in-frame beta chains kept. A single entry per CDR3 protein holds the most common genes and DNA from its merged rows. The V and J calls and clone size are TCRdb's, not the authors'. The sample table records more than 100,000 distinct CDR3 sequences; about half of these occur just once. The ten largest clones add up to about 28% of the sample.

This sequence was found in a man aged 35 to 55 with Graves' hyperthyroidism. The specimen sequenced was blood.

The CDR3 region reads CASSVGSGPYEQYF. The nucleotides are TGTGCCAGCAGCGTAGGTAGCGGGCCCTACGAGCAGTACTTC. The chain employs TRBV9 and TRBJ2-7; 7 bases in the middle match TRBD2. Trimming accounts for 0 bases at V and 2 bases at J, while the number of junction bases matched to no gene is 2. Spanning cysteine to phenylalanine, the CDR3 consists of 14 amino acids. Here the CDR3 DNA is all that survives: 42 bases in frame from base 1. CDR1 SGDLS and CDR2 YYNGEE are derived from the germline V gene.